Below, 29 T cell receptor beta chains from the same sample are listed, as sequenced in a study of blood T cell repertoires in COVID-19. Some clones are missing from TCRdb's copy, which holds only in-frame ones; the method was immunoSEQ multiplex PCR. The sample contains around 200,000 clones, approximately 80% of which appear only once. The sample consisted of peripheral blood. These receptors were obtained from a human donor in a cohort sampled during active COVID-19.

Only a few counts were recorded for this clone. The chain has TRBV29-1 and TRBJ1-1; perhaps TRBD1 as D (5 bases). The CDR3 loop spans 12 amino acids. Germline CDR1 reads SQVTM; CDR2 reads ANQGSEA. V was cut by 4 bases and J by 6 bases, with 12 bases left in between. Written as DNA, the CDR3 is TGCAGCGTTGGGCAGGGAACGGCTGAAGCTTTCTTT. Translated, it gives CSVGQGTAEAFF.

The chain carries TRBV7-3 and TRBJ2-3, with D maybe TRBD1 (5 bases). Trimming stripped 2 bases from V and 3 bases from J, with 12 bases between. CDR3 length: 15 residues. Germline-derived CDR1 and CDR2 are SGHTA and FQGTGA. The CDR3 reads CASSLGAAKTDTQYF. The CDR3 coding sequence is TGTGCCAGCAGCTTAGGGGCGGCAAAGACAGATACGCAGTATTTT. The full variable domain, completed using reference TRBV7-3 and TRBJ2-3, is GAGVSQTPSNKVTEKGKYVELRCDPISGHTALYWYRQSLGQGPEFLIYFQGTGAADDSGLPNDRFFAVRPEGSVSTLKIQRTERGDSAVYLCASSLGAAKTDTQYFGPGTRLTVL.

This chain connects TRBV4-2 to TRBJ2-7, with 8 positions matching TRBD2. The CDR3 totals 15 residues. V was pared by 2 bases and J by 3 bases, with 6 bases of the junction left unmatched. The germline V gene encodes CDR1 LGHNA and CDR2 YNFKEQ. The DNA for the CDR3 is TGTGCCAGCAGCCAATTTGCGGGGGGCGGCTACGAGCAGTACTTC. Protein: CASSQFAGGGYEQYF.

This clone was picked up a small number of times. The chain couples TRBV7-9 to TRBJ1-1; 7 positions match TRBD1. The germline V gene encodes CDR1 SEHNR and CDR2 FQNEAQ (reference sequence). This CDR3 is built from 15 residues. V shed 6 bases and J 1 base; nucleotides not matched to a gene: 8. CDR3 DNA sequence: TGTGCCAGCAGTTACACAGGGGCAGGGAACACTGAAGCTTTCTTT. Translated, it gives CASSYTGAGNTEAFF.

This CDR3 reads CASSHRGRDTEAFF. In nucleotides, the CDR3 is TGTGCCAGTAGCCACAGGGGGCGGGACACTGAAGCTTTCTTT. J is TRBJ1-1 and V is TRBV19; 9 bases agree with TRBD1. Germline loops: CDR1 LNHDA, CDR2 SQIVND (reference sequence). The CDR3 loop spans 14 amino acids. J gave up 3 bases and V 6 bases, and 5 bases lay outside the gene matches.

This clone was detected only a few times. V usage is TRBV10-1 and J usage is TRBJ2-7, with D uncertain. Germline CDR1 and CDR2: WNHNN and SYGVQD (reference sequence). V lost 6 bases and J lost 0, with 6 bases in between. CDR3 length: 12 amino acids. Here the CDR3 DNA reads TGCGCCAGCAGCATTAGCTCCTACGAGCAGTACTTC. Its protein product is CASSISSYEQYF.

The chain has TRBV15 and TRBJ2-3, with unresolved D. Germline V gene sequence: CDR1 LNHNV, CDR2 YYDKDF (reference sequence). The CDR3 runs to 12 residues. The V end lost 0 bases, the J end lost 7 bases, and 5 bases lay between the germline ends. In DNA form, the CDR3 reads TGTGCCACCAGCAGAGATGTAAATACGCAGTATTTT. It encodes CATSRDVNTQYF.

This clone was seen a single time. The chain carries TRBV28 and TRBJ2-5; D may be TRBD2 (5 bases). Germline V gives CDR1 MDHEN, CDR2 SYDVKM. The V end lost 5 bases, the J end lost 5 bases, and 12 bases lay between the germline ends. The CDR3 has 13 residues. The CDR3 coding sequence is TGTGCCAGCAGTCCCCCCGGGGATGAGACCCAGTACTTC. Translation gives CASSPPGDETQYF.

V usage is TRBV13 and J usage is TRBJ1-2; 8 bases match TRBD1. J lost 6 bases, V lost 6 bases, and 6 bases had no gene match. CDR3 length: 13 amino acids. Germline V gene sequence: CDR1 PRHDT, CDR2 FYEKMQ (reference sequence). The DNA of the CDR3 is TGTGCCAGCAGACATGGACAGGGAGATGGCTACACCTTC. This gives the protein CASRHGQGDGYTF.

The V call is TRBV2, the J call TRBJ2-7; TRBD2 matches at 10 bases. After removal of 8 bases from V and 3 bases from J, the junction contained 4 bases not matched to a gene. The CDR3 spans 13 residues. The germline gives CDR1 SNHLY, CDR2 FYNNEI. Written as DNA, the CDR3 is TGTGCCAGCGGGGGGACTAGCGACTACGAGCAGTACTTC. Encoded protein: CASGGTSDYEQYF.

The V call is TRBV7-9, the J call TRBJ1-4; 7 positions agree with TRBD1. V trimming: 8 bases; J trimming: 4 bases; junction bases outside the gene matches: 16. CDR3 size: 17 residues. Germline lookup yields CDR1 SEHNR and CDR2 FQNEAQ (reference sequence). The CDR3 DNA reads TGTGCCAGCCATGGACAGGATACGACCCGGGGTAATGAAAAACTGTTTTTT. This encodes CASHGQDTTRGNEKLFF.

In this sample, this clone turned up a few times. The rearrangement uses TRBV18 and TRBJ2-6, with D possibly matching TRBD2 (6 bases). Trimming pared 2 bases from V and 0 bases from J, leaving 14 bases between. From germline, CDR1 is KGHSH and CDR2 LQKENI. This CDR3 contains 18 residues. CDR3 in amino acids: CASSPRGQGGSGANVLTF. The CDR3 DNA is TGTGCCAGCTCACCAAGGGGTCAGGGAGGCTCTGGGGCCAACGTCCTGACTTTC.

J is TRBJ1-2 and V is TRBV5-1, with D possibly matching TRBD1 (5 bases). CDR1 is SGHRS and CDR2 is YFSETQ in the germline V gene. Trimming cost V 4 bases and J 5 bases, with 15 bases left between them. There are 14 residues in the CDR3. CDR3 in amino acids: CASSLRRAGYGYTF. The CDR3 coding sequence is TGCGCCAGCAGCCTACGACGGGCAGGGTATGGCTACACCTTC.

The V and J genes are TRBV7-2 and TRBJ2-2; 7 positions agree with TRBD1. The CDR3 loop spans 15 amino acids. Germline-derived CDR1 and CDR2 are SGHTA and FQGNSA. Germline trimming cut 1 base from V and 8 bases from J; bases unmatched to any gene: 7. The CDR3 sequence: CASSLGGQARGELFF. CDR3 coding DNA: TGTGCCAGCAGCTTAGGTGGACAGGCCCGAGGGGAGCTGTTTTTT. The full variable domain, completed using reference TRBV7-2 and TRBJ2-2, is GAGVSQSPSNKVTEKGKDVELRCDPISGHTALYWYRQSLGQGLEFLIYFQGNSAPDKSGLPSDRFSAERTGGSVSTLTIQRTQQEDSAVYLCASSLGGQARGELFFGEGSRLTVL.

The chain recombines TRBV19 with TRBJ1-1; 8 nucleotides align to TRBD1. The CDR3 runs to 14 residues. Germline trimming cut 5 bases from V and 2 bases from J; bases unmatched to any gene: 4. The germline gives CDR1 LNHDA, CDR2 SQIVND (reference sequence). The CDR3 here is CASSVDRENTEAFF. CDR3 nucleotide sequence: TGTGCCAGTAGTGTGGACAGGGAAAACACTGAAGCTTTCTTT.

The chain links TRBV29-1 to TRBJ1-1, with D possibly TRBD1 on 5 matching bases. In germline, CDR1 is SQVTM, CDR2 ANQGSEA. This CDR3 contains 12 residues. Trimming pared 7 bases from V and 2 bases from J, leaving 11 bases between. Written as DNA, the CDR3 is TGCAGCGACCTGACAGCCAACACTGAAGCTTTCTTT. Translated, it gives CSDLTANTEAFF.

About this clone: At the DNA level, this CDR3 is encoded by other sequences in the same sample as well. This rearrangement joins TRBV10-3 to TRBJ2-2; 10 bases align to TRBD1. With 6 bases clipped from V and 2 bases from J, the junction kept 0 bases outside the gene matches. The CDR3 length is 14 residues. Germline V lookup: CDR1 ENHRY, CDR2 SYGVKD. CDR3 DNA sequence: TGTGCCATCAGGACAGGGGGCAACACCGGGGAGCTGTTTTTT. It yields the protein CAIRTGGNTGELFF.

CDR3: CASSDLTGGGEKLFF. As DNA, the CDR3 is TGTGCCAGCAGTGACCTGACAGGGGGTGGAGAAAAACTGTTTTTT. V is TRBV6-1 and J is TRBJ1-4; 9 bases agree with TRBD1. Trimming removed 3 bases from V and 8 bases from J; junction bases left unmatched: 7. The germline CDR1 and CDR2 sequences are MNHNS and SASEGT. The CDR3 contains 15 residues.

This chain links TRBV7-9 with TRBJ2-2; 8 nucleotides line up with TRBD2. The V gene end was trimmed by 4 bases and the J gene end by 0 bases; junction bases not matched to a gene: 7. CDR1 is SEHNR, CDR2 FQNEAQ, per germline (reference sequence). This CDR3 region has 17 residues. The chain's CDR3 is CASSSFVAGPNTGELFF. CDR3 DNA: TGTGCCAGCAGCTCCTTTGTAGCGGGACCGAACACCGGGGAGCTGTTTTTT.

The genes are TRBV7-3 and TRBJ1-5; 7 positions match TRBD1. V shed 11 bases, J shed 8 bases, and the junction held 12 bases outside the gene matches. Per germline, CDR1 SGHTA and CDR2 FQGTGA. The CDR3 totals 13 residues. DNA for the CDR3: TGTGCCCGCTCCCGACAGGGACGAGAGCCCCAGCATTTT. Translating gives CARSRQGREPQHF.

The V call is TRBV5-5, the J call TRBJ2-7; tentative D call: TRBD1 (7 bases). Per germline, CDR1 SGHKS and CDR2 YYEKEE (reference sequence). The CDR3 length is 14 residues. V lost 7 bases and J lost 4, with 18 bases in between. This chain's CDR3 is CASSTGPGGYEQYF. As DNA, the CDR3 is TGTGCCAGCTCTACAGGGCCAGGGGGGTACGAGCAGTACTTC.

In its sample, this clone was seen a few times. The chain carries TRBV30 and TRBJ1-6, with TRBD1 identical over 10 bases. V gave up 6 bases and J gave up 9 bases; unmatched junction bases: 8. This CDR3 has 14 amino acids. Germline CDR1 GTSNPN, CDR2 SVGIG (reference sequence). CDR3 protein: CACTPGQGSSPLHF. The CDR3 nucleotides read TGTGCCTGTACACCGGGACAGGGGAGTTCACCCCTCCACTTT.

This clone appeared once. The chain combines TRBV30 with TRBJ1-3, with 7 nucleotides matching TRBD1. V shed 5 bases, J shed 3 bases, and the junction held 13 bases outside the gene matches. The CDR3 spans 16 residues. Germline lookup yields CDR1 GTSNPN and CDR2 SVGIG (reference sequence). The CDR3 bases are TGTGCCTGGGACCCGGGACAGTCGATTATTGGAAACACCATATATTTT. The encoded protein is CAWDPGQSIIGNTIYF.

This clone was seen a few times. The chain is built from TRBV4-1 and TRBJ2-7; 8 bases agree with TRBD1. The CDR3 consists of 13 residues. The J segment lost 5 bases and the V segment lost 6 bases, leaving 6 bases of the junction unmatched. Germline CDR1 is MGHRA and CDR2 is YSYEKL. The CDR3: CASRRAGGHEQYF. DNA of the CDR3: TGCGCCAGCAGAAGGGCAGGGGGCCACGAGCAGTACTTC.

This chain links TRBV6-5 with TRBJ2-7; D call uncertain. Trimming left V 10 bases short and J 3 bases short, with 10 bases between. Germline CDR1 reads MNHEY; CDR2 reads SVGAGI. This CDR3 comprises 11 residues. In nucleotides, the CDR3 is TGTGCCACTTTACAGAGCTACGAGCAGTACTTC. Encoded protein: CATLQSYEQYF.

V is TRBV5-5 and J is TRBJ2-7, with TRBD1 matching 7 bases. CDR3 length equals 18 residues. J lost 5 bases, V lost 0 bases, and 17 bases had no gene match. CDR1 and CDR2 from the germline V gene are SGHKS and YYEKEE (reference sequence). The CDR3 spells CASSLGSLKTGNIHEQYF. CDR3 in DNA: TGTGCCAGCAGCTTGGGAAGCCTTAAGACAGGGAATATACACGAGCAGTACTTC.

The rearrangement joins TRBV19 to TRBJ1-4; a weak D match, TRBD1 (6 bases). The CDR3 has 11 amino acids. CDR1 is LNHDA, CDR2 SQIVND, per germline (reference sequence). Trimming left V 9 bases short and J 10 bases short, with 12 bases between. The CDR3 region is CARTQGRKLFF. The CDR3, as DNA: TGTGCCAGGACACAGGGCCGAAAACTGTTTTTT.

The chain has TRBV30 and TRBJ1-5; D gene unclear. The ends were cut back, 7 bases at V and 4 bases at J, with 11 bases in the middle. CDR3 size: 12 residues. Germline V gene lookup returns CDR1 GTSNPN and CDR2 SVGIG (reference sequence). CDR3 sequence: CALSERNQPQHF. CDR3 coding DNA: TGTGCCTTATCAGAAAGAAATCAGCCCCAGCATTTT.

V is TRBV29-1 and J is TRBJ1-1; unclear D gene. The V and J ends lost 3 bases and 4 bases respectively, with 6 bases between them. The germline gives CDR1 SQVTM, CDR2 ANQGSEA. The CDR3 is 11 residues long. The CDR3 is CSVDGSTEAFF. In DNA form, the CDR3 reads TGCAGCGTTGACGGGAGCACTGAAGCTTTCTTT.